The 29 T cell receptor beta chains below come from one sample, sequenced in a study of blood T cells in healthy people across ages. Primed by a sample-barcoded 5' primer and a J-beta primer mix, a second PCR proceeded for about 6 to 12 cycles. TCRdb independently ran MiXCR on the 5' RACE reads; one entry per CDR3 protein. The sample has some 800,000 distinct CDR3 sequences, 44% seen once; the top ten hold approximately 19%. Source material: blood. Every receptor here comes from a man aged 60 to 75 in good health.

As concerns this clonotype: The junction differs from germline at one of its ends, possibly a read error. This chain joins TRBV12-3 or TRBV12-4 and TRBJ2-2, with D perhaps TRBD1 or TRBD2 (6 bases each). The CDR3 has 15 amino acids. CDR3 region: CASRVEGGDTGELFF. In DNA, the CDR3 is TGTGCCAGCAGAGTAGAGGGGGGAGATACCGGGGAGTTGTTTTTT.

This clonotype was seen only a few times. A much larger clonotype is one base distant, so this may be a read error. This chain uses TRBV5-6 with TRBJ2-5; TRBD2 might be the D (6 bases). V was cut by 4 bases and J by 11 bases, with 21 bases left in between. The CDR3 spans 14 residues. The germline CDR1 and CDR2 sequences are SGHDT and YYEEEE. The CDR3 nucleotides are TGTGCCAGCAGCCTGGCGGGACTGCGGAATGAGCAGTACTTC. This translates into CASSLAGLRNEQYF.

This clonotype was picked up a small number of times. This chain joins TRBV3-1 and TRBJ2-7; D unclear. Germline CDR1 reads LGHDT; CDR2 reads YNNKEL (reference sequence). There are 15 residues in the CDR3. V dropped 1 base and J dropped 0 bases, with 10 bases sitting between them. The CDR3 DNA follows: TGTGCCAGCAGCCAAGTTGGCTCTCACTCCTACGAGCAGTACTTC. Protein sequence: CASSQVGSHSYEQYF.

As DNA, the CDR3 is TGTGCCAGCAGTGGACCCGGTATCCAAGAGACCCAGTACTTC. Its protein is CASSGPGIQETQYF. The chain is built from TRBV2 and TRBJ2-5; D unresolved. This CDR3 has 14 residues. V gave up 4 bases and J gave up 1 base, with 10 bases separating them. Germline CDR1 reads SNHLY; CDR2 reads FYNNEI. Variable domain in full (rest from reference TRBV2 and TRBJ2-5): EPEVTQTPSHQVTQMGQEVILRCVPISNHLYFYWYRQILGQKVEFLVSFYNNEISEKSEIFDDQFSVERPDGSNFTLKIRSTKLEDSAMYFCASSGPGIQETQYFGPGTRLLVL.

V is TRBV6-9 and J is TRBJ1-4; D unresolved. The CDR3 has 16 residues. Trimming shortened V by 6 bases and J by 0 bases, and 14 bases separated the two germline ends. Germline V gene lookup returns CDR1 MNHGY and CDR2 SVAAGI. The chain's CDR3 is CASSFYLRTTNEKLFF. The DNA of the CDR3 is TGTGCCAGCAGCTTTTACCTGAGGACAACTAATGAAAAACTGTTTTTT.

This clonotype has a count of ten or more. The rearrangement joins TRBV7-2 to TRBJ2-7; tentatively, D is TRBD2 (5 bases). The germline V and J ends were trimmed by 4 bases and 0 bases, with 10 bases remaining between them. The germline V gene encodes CDR1 SGHTA and CDR2 FQGNSA. The CDR3 spans 14 residues. The CDR3 here is CASSSRGSSYEQYF. CDR3 in DNA: TGTGCCAGCAGCTCCAGAGGGAGCTCCTACGAGCAGTACTTC. Filled out from reference TRBV7-2 and TRBJ2-7, the complete variable domain reads GAGVSQSPSNKVTEKGKDVELRCDPISGHTALYWYRQSLGQGLEFLIYFQGNSAPDKSGLPSDRFSAERTGGSVSTLTIQRTQQEDSAVYLCASSSRGSSYEQYFGPGTRLTVT.

This clonotype was counted ten times or more. The junction and the germline gene differ at one end; a read error may be behind it. This rearrangement joins TRBV12-3 or TRBV12-4 to TRBJ2-7, with D unclear. The CDR3 totals 13 residues. CDR3 coding DNA: TGTGCCAGCAGCTTAGCACTGACCTACGAGCAGTACTTC. Translating it yields CASSLALTYEQYF.

The chain has TRBV5-6 and TRBJ2-6; a weak D match, TRBD2 (5 bases). CDR3 length: 16 residues. Trimming removed 2 bases from V and 1 base from J, with 10 bases in between. CDR1 SGHDT and CDR2 YYEEEE come from the germline V gene. The CDR3 nucleotides read TGTGCCAGCAGCTTAATGGGGAGATCTGGGGCCAACGTCCTGACTTTC. It yields the protein CASSLMGRSGANVLTF.

This clonotype was seen a handful of times. The V call is TRBV18, the J call TRBJ2-4; tentative D call: TRBD2 (6 bases). The J call is doubtful: the DNA matches TRBJ2-7 better. CDR3 length equals 14 residues. Germline loops: CDR1 KGHSH, CDR2 LQKENI. CDR3 region: CASSPSGATYEQYF. Here the CDR3 DNA reads TGTGCCAGCTCACCATCGGGAGCCACCTACGAGCAGTACTTC.

J is TRBJ1-1 and V is TRBV11-3; the D is unclear. Trimming removed 7 bases from V and 4 bases from J, with 10 bases in between. This CDR3 comprises 12 residues. Germline assignment: CDR1 SGHNT and CDR2 YENEEA. The CDR3, as DNA: TGTGCCAGCACGGGGATCTTCACTGAAGCTTTCTTT. Translated, it gives CASTGIFTEAFF.

This clonotype came up once. The chain recombines TRBV6-1 with TRBJ2-4, with D tentatively TRBD1 (5 bases). This CDR3 spans 14 amino acids. CDR1 and CDR2 from the germline V gene are MNHNS and SASEGT. V lost 4 bases and J lost 3, with 10 bases in between. As DNA, the CDR3 is TGTGCCAGCAGTGTCAGGGCGGTCAAAAACATTCAGTACTTC. Translation: CASSVRAVKNIQYF.

The rearrangement uses TRBV3-1 and TRBJ2-1; D uncertain. This CDR3 region has 13 residues. The V gene lost 2 bases and the J gene lost 6 bases, with 8 bases spanning the gap. The germline V gene encodes CDR1 LGHDT and CDR2 YNNKEL (reference sequence). CDR3 in DNA: TGTGCCAGCAGCCAAAGTGCCCCCAATGAGCAGTTCTTC. It is translated as CASSQSAPNEQFF.

This clonotype was picked up a small number of times. The chain links TRBV13 to TRBJ2-7; D gene unclear. The CDR3 loop spans 13 amino acids. Germline V lookup: CDR1 PRHDT, CDR2 FYEKMQ (reference sequence). V lost 6 bases and J 5 bases, leaving 14 bases between the germline ends. The CDR3 loop is CASSSVRLHEQYF. Here the CDR3 DNA reads TGTGCCAGCAGTTCCGTCAGGCTCCACGAGCAGTACTTC.

This clonotype was observed a few times. This chain joins TRBV6-2 or TRBV6-3 and TRBJ2-7; 9 bases line up with TRBD1. This CDR3 region has 13 residues. The germline gives CDR1 MNHEY, CDR2 SVGEGT. Trimming at V came to 8 bases and at J to 4 bases, leaving 6 bases not matched to a gene. CDR3 in DNA: TGTGCCAGCCACCGGGACAGGGATTACGAGCAGTACTTC. This translates into CASHRDRDYEQYF.

The chain couples TRBV20-1 to TRBJ2-1, with a possible D match to TRBD2 (7 bases). The germline CDR1 and CDR2 sequences are DFQATT and SNEGSKA (reference sequence). Deletions cut 6 bases from V and 0 bases from J, with 15 bases between. The CDR3 runs 15 residues. The CDR3 protein is CSARRGGASYNEQFF. In nucleotides, the CDR3 is TGCAGTGCCCGGAGAGGGGGGGCCTCCTACAATGAGCAGTTCTTC.

This clonotype was picked up one time. The gene calls are TRBV5-1 and TRBJ1-2; D remains unclear. The CDR3 consists of 16 residues. Germline CDR1 SGHRS, CDR2 YFSETQ. Trimming took 0 bases from V and 0 from J, leaving 12 bases between them. For the CDR3, the DNA is TGCGCCAGCAGCTTGGATGGTCCAGTCTCTAACTATGGCTACACCTTC. This encodes CASSLDGPVSNYGYTF.

This clonotype has just a few counts. The chain links TRBV20-1 to TRBJ2-3; TRBD2 matches at 12 bases. This CDR3 spans 16 amino acids. Trimming cost V 3 bases and J 2 bases; bases outside gene matches: 6. The V gene's germline CDR1 is DFQATT and CDR2 SNEGSKA (reference sequence). This chain's CDR3 is CSASQTSGGSTDTQYF. CDR3 nucleotide sequence: TGCAGTGCTAGTCAAACTAGCGGGGGGTCCACAGATACGCAGTATTTT.

CDR3: CASSPPGTGNYEQYF. The DNA of the CDR3 is TGTGCCAGCAGCCCTCCTGGGACAGGAAACTACGAGCAGTACTTC. The chain couples TRBV11-2 to TRBJ2-7; 8 bases are shared with TRBD1. V shed 5 bases and J 3 bases; nucleotides not matched to a gene: 9. The CDR3 totals 15 residues. The germline gives CDR1 SGHAT, CDR2 FQNNGV.

The table lists this clonotype with a few counts. The rearrangement links TRBV13 to TRBJ2-7; D call uncertain. CDR3 length: 14 residues. V lost 5 bases and J lost 1, with 12 bases in between. Germline CDR1 PRHDT, CDR2 FYEKMQ (reference sequence). The CDR3 region is CASSEAHKSYEQYF. CDR3 DNA sequence: TGTGCCAGCAGCGAGGCCCACAAATCCTACGAGCAGTACTTC.

The V gene is TRBV6-5, the J gene TRBJ1-6; TRBD1 matches at 7 bases. The germline CDR1 and CDR2 sequences are MNHEY and SVGAGI. V shed 0 bases, J shed 7 bases, and the junction held 3 bases outside the gene matches. The length of the CDR3 is 15 residues. CDR3 in amino acids: CASSYSDRRNSPLHF. CDR3 in DNA: TGTGCCAGCAGTTACTCGGACAGGAGAAATTCACCCCTCCACTTT.

V usage is TRBV4-1 and J usage is TRBJ2-2, with a tentative D call TRBD1 (6 bases). The CDR3 consists of 16 residues. With 4 bases removed from V and 2 bases from J, the gap between germline ends came to 14 bases. The germline V gene encodes CDR1 MGHRA and CDR2 YSYEKL. The CDR3 reads CASSREEGVNTGELFF. CDR3 DNA sequence: TGCGCCAGCAGCCGAGAAGAGGGGGTTAACACCGGGGAGCTGTTTTTT.

V gene TRBV20-1 combines with J gene TRBJ1-4; 8 bases are a match to TRBD1. The CDR3 runs to 16 residues. Germline V CDR1 and CDR2: DFQATT, SNEGSKA (reference sequence). V trimming: 3 bases; J trimming: 8 bases; junction bases outside the gene matches: 14. CDR3 sequence: CSARNPDGTGGEKLFF. For the CDR3, the DNA is TGCAGTGCTAGGAACCCCGACGGGACAGGAGGCGAAAAACTGTTTTTT.

This chain uses TRBV20-1 with TRBJ2-4, with 7 bases aligning to TRBD1. The DNA matches TRBJ2-7 better at its end, which makes the J call doubtful. The CDR3 has 12 amino acids. Germline V gene lookup returns CDR1 DFQATT and CDR2 SNEGSKA (reference sequence). The CDR3 DNA follows: TGCAGTTCAACAGGGGTATCACACGAGCAGTACTTC. The encoded protein is CSSTGVSHEQYF.

Comments on this clonotype: Mismatch with germline at one junction end may stem from a read error. The J gene is TRBJ2-5, the V gene TRBV6-2 or TRBV6-3; D possibly corresponds to TRBD1 (6 bases). Germline V gene sequence: CDR1 MNHEY, CDR2 SVGEGT. The CDR3 has 15 residues. The CDR3 DNA follows: TGTACCAGCACCCCCAGGGGTTCGGTCCAAGAGACCCAGTACTTC. Amino acid sequence: CTSTPRGSVQETQYF.

A few counts support this clonotype. The DNA of the CDR3 is TGCGCCAGCAGCCAATTTAGGACGACATCTAACTATGGCTACACCTTC. As protein: CASSQFRTTSNYGYTF. The chain uses TRBV4-3 and TRBJ1-2; unclear D gene. Per the germline V gene, CDR1 is LGHNA and CDR2 is YSLEER. Trimming took 2 bases from V and 0 from J, leaving 13 bases between them. The CDR3 covers 16 residues.

This clonotype showed up many times. This chain uses TRBV5-1 with TRBJ2-3, with D maybe TRBD2 (5 bases). Germline CDR1 is SGHRS and CDR2 is YFSETQ. This CDR3 spans 13 amino acids. Trimming took 5 bases from V and 2 from J, leaving 9 bases between them. CDR3 DNA sequence: TGCGCCAGCAGTGCGGGCATCACAGATACGCAGTATTTT. Translated, it gives CASSAGITDTQYF.

This clonotype came up a few times. The chain employs TRBV7-9 and TRBJ2-3, with D unclear. CDR1 and CDR2 (germline): SEHNR, FQNEAQ (reference sequence). Trimming removed 5 bases at V and 3 bases at J, with 15 bases between. This CDR3 comprises 15 residues. The CDR3 is CASSQKRVETDTQYF. The CDR3 nucleotides are TGTGCCAGCAGCCAAAAACGGGTAGAAACAGATACGCAGTATTTT.

Of note for this clonotype: No DNA is shown, since the ends of the CDR3 on it are uncertain; the CDR3 is the one TCRdb lists. The chain links TRBV29-1 to TRBJ2-7; the D call of TRBD1 is as the table states it, not checked on the DNA. The CDR3 length equals 14 residues, ends included. CDR1 is SQVTM, CDR2 ANQGSEA, per germline. The chain's CDR3 is CSVRAGQGPETQYF.

V gene TRBV6-5 combines with J gene TRBJ1-4; no definite D call. This CDR3 region has 15 residues. The V gene lost 5 bases and the J gene lost 3 bases, with 13 bases spanning the gap. Germline V CDR1 and CDR2: MNHEY, SVGAGI. DNA for the CDR3: TGTGCCAGCAGTCGTTCTGGGAACGCTAATGAAAAACTGTTTTTT. The encoded protein is CASSRSGNANEKLFF.